A selection of T cell receptor beta chains follows, all from one sample in a study of blood T cell repertoires in COVID-19. Profiling relied on immunoSEQ multiplex PCR, and the TCRdb table lists in-frame clones only, not all of them. The sample records tens of thousands of clones, around 84% being singletons. Sequenced: peripheral blood. These TCRs come from a man in his 70s with acute or convalescent COVID-19. CDR3s include the opening cysteine and the closing phenylalanine or tryptophan. A D gene is named only where the DNA matches it firmly. The size entry is marked missing in some rows and otherwise reads once, few, many or a size class.

>.|14|.|TRBV7-8|TRBJ2-7
CASSLHPTFYEQYF
TGTGCCAGCAGCTTACATCCTACCTTTTACGAGCAGTACTTC
>.|17|TRBD2|TRBV7-8|TRBJ2-5
CASTPSKGLAGRETQYF
TGTGCCAGCACCCCCTCGAAGGGACTAGCGGGAAGGGAGACCCAGTACTTC
>.|15|.|TRBV3-1/TRBV3-2|TRBJ1-4
CASSQDQPTGEKLFF
TGTGCCAGCAGCCAAGATCAACCGACGGGTGAAAAACTGTTTTTT
>.|16|TRBD1|TRBV7-9|TRBJ2-7
CASSSLSPGTGGEQYF
TGTGCCAGCAGCTCACTAAGTCCCGGGACAGGGGGTGAGCAGTACTTC
>.|15|.|TRBV5-5|TRBJ1-2
CASSLGESRNYGYTF
TGTGCCAGCAGCTTGGGAGAAAGCAGGAACTATGGCTACACCTTC
>once|11|.|TRBV3-1/TRBV3-2|TRBJ1-2
CASSQAFGYTF
TGTGCCAGCAGCCAAGCTTTCGGCTACACCTTC
>.|15|TRBD2|TRBV29-1|TRBJ2-3
CSVHGLAGGTDTQYF
TGCAGCGTCCACGGACTAGCGGGGGGCACAGATACGCAGTATTTT
>.|13|TRBD1|TRBV19|TRBJ2-2
CASAFRGLGELFF
TGTGCCAGTGCCTTCAGGGGGCTCGGGGAGCTGTTTTTT
>.|13|TRBD1|TRBV12-3/TRBV12-4|TRBJ2-5
CASSSTGLETQYF
TGTGCCAGCAGCTCGACAGGGTTGGAGACCCAGTACTTC
>.|12|.|TRBV19|TRBJ1-4
CASSITGDKLFF
TGTGCCAGTAGTATAACCGGGGATAAACTGTTTTTT
>.|14|TRBD2|TRBV28|TRBJ2-7
CASTRTSGSKEQYF
TGTGCCAGCACCAGGACTAGCGGGAGTAAGGAGCAGTACTTC
>.|16|.|TRBV7-9|TRBJ1-4
CASSLLRGQINEKLFF
TGTGCCAGCAGCTTATTACGAGGACAGATAAATGAAAAACTGTTTTTT
>.|15|TRBD1|TRBV5-4|TRBJ2-1
CASSSGTGGYNEQFF
TGTGCCAGCAGCTCAGGGACAGGGGGTTACAATGAGCAGTTCTTC
>once|16|TRBD2|TRBV7-2|TRBJ2-1
CASSPPGGTVLVEQFF
TGTGCCAGCAGCCCGCCGGGGGGGACCGTCCTTGTGGAGCAGTTCTTC
>.|11|TRBD1|TRBV6-5|TRBJ1-2
CASSRGYGYTF
TGTGCCAGCAGCAGGGGGTATGGCTACACCTTC
>.|13|.|TRBV28|TRBJ1-5
CASSLFIVEPQHF
TGTGCCAGCAGTTTATTCATAGTTGAGCCCCAGCATTTT